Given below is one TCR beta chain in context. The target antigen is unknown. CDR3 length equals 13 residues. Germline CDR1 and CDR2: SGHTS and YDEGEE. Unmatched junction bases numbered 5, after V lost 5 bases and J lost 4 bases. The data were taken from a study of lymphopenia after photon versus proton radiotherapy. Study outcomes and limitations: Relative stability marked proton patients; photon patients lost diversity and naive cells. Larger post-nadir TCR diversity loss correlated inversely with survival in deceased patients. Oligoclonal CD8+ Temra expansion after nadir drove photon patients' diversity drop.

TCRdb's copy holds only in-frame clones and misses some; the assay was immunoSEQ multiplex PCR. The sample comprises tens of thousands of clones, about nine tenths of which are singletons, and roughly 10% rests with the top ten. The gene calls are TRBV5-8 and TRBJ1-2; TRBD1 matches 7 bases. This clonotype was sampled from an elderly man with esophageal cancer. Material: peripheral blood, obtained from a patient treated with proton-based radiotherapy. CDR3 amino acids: CASRMTGTYGYTF. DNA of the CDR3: TGTGCCAGCAGAATGACAGGGACCTATGGCTACACCTTC. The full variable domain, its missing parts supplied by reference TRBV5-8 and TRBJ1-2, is EAGVTQSPTHLIKTRGQQATLRCSPISGHTSVYWYQQALGLGLQFLLWYDEGEERNRGNFPPRFSGRQFPNYSSELNVNALELEDSALYLCASRMTGTYGYTFGSGTRLTVV.